The sequence of this TCR beta chain was determined in a study of shared clonotypes between healthy human individuals. This clone was counted a single time. CD45RO-negative CD8 cells positively selected for CCR7 made up the naive population, which excluded terminally differentiated effector memory CD45RA+ cells. Healthy HIV-negative adults without recent acute infections or vaccinations served as donors. The CDR3 has 14 amino acids. V lost 5 bases, J lost 1 base, and 3 bases stayed unmatched. Germline CDR1 is MNHEY and CDR2 is SMNVEV (reference sequence). The data were produced by immunoSEQ multiplex PCR, yet TCRdb's version contains in-frame clones alone and is incomplete. This sample has more than 550,000 clones, with around 92% found just once.

The rearrangement joins TRBV27 to TRBJ2-7; 9 bases are shared with TRBD1. This clonotype was sampled from a young man in good health. Sample: naive CD8+ T cells sorted from blood. For the CDR3, the DNA is TGTGCCAGCAGTGGGACAGGGTGGTCCTACGAGCAGTACTTC. Translation gives CASSGTGWSYEQYF.